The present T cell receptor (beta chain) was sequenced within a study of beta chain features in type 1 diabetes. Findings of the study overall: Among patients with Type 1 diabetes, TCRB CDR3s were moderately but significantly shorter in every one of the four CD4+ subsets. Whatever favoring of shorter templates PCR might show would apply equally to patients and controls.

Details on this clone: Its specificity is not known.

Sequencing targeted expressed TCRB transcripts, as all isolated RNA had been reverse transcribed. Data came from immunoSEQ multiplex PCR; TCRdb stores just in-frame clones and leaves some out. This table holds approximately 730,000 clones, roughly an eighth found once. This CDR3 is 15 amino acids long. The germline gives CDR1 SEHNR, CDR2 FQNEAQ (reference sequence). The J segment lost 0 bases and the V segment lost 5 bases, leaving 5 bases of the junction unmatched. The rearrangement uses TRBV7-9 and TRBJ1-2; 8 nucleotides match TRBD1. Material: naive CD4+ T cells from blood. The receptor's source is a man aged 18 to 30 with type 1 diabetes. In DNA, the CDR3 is TGTGCCAGCAGCCCGCCGACAGGGGCTAACTATGGCTACACCTTC. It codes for CASSPPTGANYGYTF.